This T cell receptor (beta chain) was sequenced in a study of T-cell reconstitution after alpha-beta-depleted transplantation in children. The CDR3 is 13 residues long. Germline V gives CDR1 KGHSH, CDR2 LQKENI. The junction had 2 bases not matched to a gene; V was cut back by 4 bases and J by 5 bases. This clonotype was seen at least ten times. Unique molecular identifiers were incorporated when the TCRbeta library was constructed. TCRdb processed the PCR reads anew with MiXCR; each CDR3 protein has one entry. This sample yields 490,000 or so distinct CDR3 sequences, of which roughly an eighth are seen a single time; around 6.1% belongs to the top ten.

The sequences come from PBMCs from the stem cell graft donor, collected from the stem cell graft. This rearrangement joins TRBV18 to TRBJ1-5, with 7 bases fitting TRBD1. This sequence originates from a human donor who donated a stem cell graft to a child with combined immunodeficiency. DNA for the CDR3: TGTGCCAGCTCACGGGGACAGCATCAGCCCCAGCATTTT. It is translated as CASSRGQHQPQHF.